Below, 20 T cell receptor beta chains from the same sample are listed, as sequenced in a study of shared clonotypes between healthy human individuals. Generated by immunoSEQ multiplex PCR, the TCRdb table keeps only in-frame clones and is missing some. This table holds some 1 million clones, roughly 80% found once. The sequenced sample consisted of memory CD4+ T cells sorted from blood. The subset: CD45RA-negative fraction. The receptors shown here come from a man aged 18 to 29 in good health.

The chain uses TRBV4-3 and TRBJ2-3, with 9 bases that match TRBD2. V shed 4 bases, J shed 2 bases, and the junction held 13 bases outside the gene matches. This CDR3 is built from 18 residues. Germline CDR1 and CDR2: LGHNA and YSLEER. The CDR3 DNA follows: TGCGCCAGCAGCCTCTCGATGGGAAGCGGGAGGTCCACAGATACGCAGTATTTT. Protein: CASSLSMGSGRSTDTQYF.

The rearrangement uses TRBV19 and TRBJ2-6; 8 bases align to TRBD2. The germline V gene has CDR1 LNHDA and CDR2 SQIVND (reference sequence). The CDR3 covers 16 residues. V lost 10 bases and J lost 0; bases outside the gene matches: 8. This CDR3 is CATRRGGPSGANVLTF. CDR3 DNA: TGTGCCACCCGACGGGGGGGACCCTCTGGGGCCAACGTCCTGACTTTC.

This clone was seen a single time. The V gene is TRBV7-9, the J gene TRBJ2-7; weak D call: TRBD1 (5 bases). Germline CDR1 and CDR2: SEHNR and FQNEAQ (reference sequence). This CDR3 is 15 amino acids long. The V gene lost 0 bases and the J gene lost 5 bases, with 14 bases spanning the gap. CDR3 nucleotide sequence: TGTGCCAGCAGCTTAGCGGTGGGGCGCTGGAACGAGCAGTACTTC. Its protein product is CASSLAVGRWNEQYF.

The chain is built from TRBV5-6 and TRBJ2-7, with unresolved D. Looked up from germline, CDR1 is SGHDT and CDR2 is YYEEEE. V was trimmed by 5 bases and J by 0 bases, leaving 18 bases between them. This CDR3 comprises 16 residues. The CDR3 nucleotides read TGTGCCAGCAGGGGGTTATCCCTGCCGAGCTCCTACGAGCAGTACTTC. Its protein product is CASRGLSLPSSYEQYF. Filled out from reference TRBV5-6 and TRBJ2-7, the complete variable domain reads DAGVTQSPTHLIKTRGQQVTLRCSPKSGHDTVSWYQQALGQGPQFIFQYYEEEERQRGNFPDRFSGHQFPNYSSELNVNALLLGDSALYLCASRGLSLPSSYEQYFGPGTRLTVT.

This clone was picked up a small number of times. This sequence joins TRBV5-1 and TRBJ2-3, with D possibly being TRBD1 or TRBD2 (5 bases each). Per germline, CDR1 SGHRS and CDR2 YFSETQ. Trimming took off 0 bases at V and 2 bases at J, with 7 bases between the two ends. The CDR3 loop spans 14 amino acids. The CDR3 DNA is TGCGCCAGCAGCTTGGGGGACGTCACAGATACGCAGTATTTT. Translating it yields CASSLGDVTDTQYF. Combining the CDR3 with reference TRBV5-1 and TRBJ2-3 gives the whole variable domain KAGVTQTPRYLIKTRGQQVTLSCSPISGHRSVSWYQQTPGQGLQFLFEYFSETQRNKGNFPGRFSGRQFSNSRSEMNVSTLELGDSALYLCASSLGDVTDTQYFGPGTRLTVL.

This clone appeared once. This sequence joins TRBV7-2 and TRBJ2-2, with TRBD2 identical over 14 bases. The CDR3 is 17 residues long. Trimming at V came to 6 bases and at J to 4 bases, leaving 7 bases not matched to a gene. Germline V gene data show CDR1 as SGHTA and CDR2 as FQGNSA. The CDR3 DNA is TGTGCCAGCAGGCCCGGGACTAGCGGGAGCCGCACCGGGGAGCTGTTTTTT. Protein sequence: CASRPGTSGSRTGELFF.

The chain couples TRBV7-8 to TRBJ1-2, with 7 bases aligning to TRBD1. Trimming at V came to 3 bases and at J to 8 bases, leaving 6 bases not matched to a gene. Germline lookup yields CDR1 SGHVS and CDR2 FQNEAQ. The CDR3 length is 13 residues. In nucleotides, the CDR3 is TGTGCCAGCAGCTTTGACAGGGACGGGGGCTACACCTTC. Protein: CASSFDRDGGYTF.

With respect to this clone: The same CDR3 is also encoded by other DNA sequences in this sample. The chain uses TRBV5-1 and TRBJ2-5; D is perhaps TRBD1 (6 bases). The ends were cut back, 0 bases at V and 5 bases at J, with 11 bases in the middle. CDR3 length equals 14 residues. Germline V gene data show CDR1 as SGHRS and CDR2 as YFSETQ. CDR3 nucleotides: TGCGCCAGCAGCTTGGCGGGACAAGGGGAGACCCAGTACTTC. This sequence encodes CASSLAGQGETQYF. Full variable domain (rest looked up from reference TRBV5-1 and TRBJ2-5): KAGVTQTPRYLIKTRGQQVTLSCSPISGHRSVSWYQQTPGQGLQFLFEYFSETQRNKGNFPGRFSGRQFSNSRSEMNVSTLELGDSALYLCASSLAGQGETQYFGPGTRLLVL.

The V call is TRBV14, the J call TRBJ1-6; perhaps TRBD1 as D (5 bases). Trimming took 4 bases from V and 9 from J, leaving 16 bases between them. The CDR3 loop spans 15 amino acids. The germline V gene encodes CDR1 SGHDN and CDR2 FVKESK. The CDR3 region is CASSLVTATGSPLHF. Written as DNA, the CDR3 is TGTGCCAGCAGCCTGGTGACAGCCACGGGTTCACCCCTCCACTTT.

In this sample, this clone turned up once. This rearrangement joins TRBV5-8 to TRBJ2-1; no clear D. The CDR3 length is 13 residues. The germline V gene has CDR1 SGHTS and CDR2 YDEGEE. Trimming removed 1 base from V and 5 bases from J, with 7 bases in between. For the CDR3, the DNA is TGTGCCAGCAGCTTGATACAAAACAATGAGCAGTTCTTC. Its protein product is CASSLIQNNEQFF.

This chain uses TRBV2 with TRBJ1-1, with TRBD1 matching over 12 bases. V shed 0 bases, J shed 11 bases, and the junction held 10 bases outside the gene matches. In germline, CDR1 is SNHLY, CDR2 FYNNEI. This CDR3 contains 16 residues. CDR3 sequence reads: CASSEAGDRGRKEAFF. CDR3 sequence (DNA): TGTGCCAGCAGTGAAGCGGGGGACAGGGGGCGCAAGGAGGCTTTCTTT.

This clone was counted only a few times. This chain connects TRBV6-1 to TRBJ1-5, with TRBD1 as a possible D gene (5 bases). From germline, CDR1 is MNHNS and CDR2 SASEGT. This CDR3 is built from 14 residues. V gave up 1 base and J gave up 8 bases, with 12 bases separating them. In nucleotides, the CDR3 is TGTGCCAGCAGTGAAGGCAGGGCGGTGGAGCCCCAGCATTTT. Protein: CASSEGRAVEPQHF.

This chain links TRBV5-1 with TRBJ1-2; no clear D. Germline CDR1 is SGHRS and CDR2 is YFSETQ. V was trimmed by 0 bases and J by 8 bases, leaving 17 bases between them. This CDR3 is 15 amino acids long. In DNA form, the CDR3 reads TGCGCCAGCAGCTTGGCCGGGCAGACCCCTGGCGGCTACACCTTC. Its translation: CASSLAGQTPGGYTF.

This chain connects TRBV9 to TRBJ2-5, with D perhaps matching TRBD2 (6 bases). V lost 1 base and J lost 1, with 8 bases in between. Germline values: CDR1 SGDLS, CDR2 YYNGEE. The CDR3 runs to 14 residues. CDR3 amino acids: CASSVSGPQETQYF. The CDR3 DNA follows: TGTGCCAGCAGCGTAAGCGGGCCCCAAGAGACCCAGTACTTC.

The chain couples TRBV6-5 to TRBJ1-2; unclear D gene. CDR3 length: 13 residues. Germline V CDR1 and CDR2: MNHEY, SVGAGI. Trimming cost V 2 bases and J 2 bases, with 6 bases left between them. The CDR3 region has the DNA TGTGCCAGCAGTTACGACCAGAACTATGGCTACACCTTC. This sequence encodes CASSYDQNYGYTF.

V usage is TRBV5-4 and J usage is TRBJ2-7, with D possibly TRBD2 on 6 matching bases. The CDR3 is 15 amino acids. The V and J ends lost 0 bases and 1 base respectively, with 11 bases between them. Germline V gives CDR1 SGHNT, CDR2 YYREEE (reference sequence). The CDR3 nucleotides read TGTGCCAGCAGCTTGGAAGCGGGTCGGTCCTACGAGCAGTACTTC. Protein: CASSLEAGRSYEQYF.

This clone has ten or more counts. This chain links TRBV6-1 with TRBJ2-1; 7 positions agree with TRBD1. There are 15 residues in the CDR3. The germline V gene encodes CDR1 MNHNS and CDR2 SASEGT. V lost 2 bases, J lost 5 bases, and 6 bases stayed unmatched. DNA for the CDR3: TGTGCCAGCAGTGAACGGCCAGGGGGTCACAATGAGCAGTTCTTC. Amino acid sequence: CASSERPGGHNEQFF.

This clone was recorded many times. The gene calls are TRBV19 and TRBJ2-2; a weak D match, TRBD1 (6 bases). Trimming removed 6 bases at V and 3 bases at J, with 11 bases between. Germline V gene sequence: CDR1 LNHDA, CDR2 SQIVND (reference sequence). CDR3 size: 14 residues. In nucleotides, the CDR3 is TGTGCCAGTAGACAGGGAGAGTACACCGGGGAGCTGTTTTTT. Translated, it gives CASRQGEYTGELFF.

The CDR3 DNA sequence: TGTGCCAGCAGCTTGACTAGCGGACAAGAGACCCAGTACTTC. This encodes CASSLTSGQETQYF. The chain employs TRBV6-5 and TRBJ2-5, with TRBD2 matching 9 bases. This CDR3 region has 14 residues. From germline, CDR1 is MNHEY and CDR2 SVGAGI. The trim removed 6 bases at V and 2 bases at J, leaving 4 bases unmatched.

Comments on this clone: Other DNA sequences in this sample translate to the same CDR3. CDR3 sequence: CASSVTSGYEQYF. The CDR3 region has the DNA TGCGCCAGCAGCGTGACTAGCGGCTACGAGCAGTACTTC. The chain recombines TRBV5-1 with TRBJ2-7; the match to TRBD2 covers 9 bases. J gave up 3 bases and V 4 bases, and 2 bases lay outside the gene matches. Germline V CDR1 and CDR2: SGHRS, YFSETQ. This CDR3 contains 13 residues.